This TCR beta chain was captured by sequencing in a study of shared clonotypes between healthy human individuals. Across the whole study: Per donor, three plates held CD4 naive cells, three held CD4 memory, two held CD8 naive and one held CD8 memory.

Measured with immunoSEQ multiplex PCR; TCRdb has only the in-frame clones, and not every one. The sample gives around 2,000,000 clones, 85% to 95% of which show up once; 0.13% is in the top ten. CDR3 size: 17 residues. Between the trimmed V and J ends, which lost 0 bases and 0 bases, there was a span of 12 bases. Looked up from germline, CDR1 is LNHNV and CDR2 is YYDKDF (reference sequence). The chain couples TRBV15 to TRBJ1-5; D is uncertain. Sequenced sample: naive CD4+ T cells sorted from blood. Subset specified: CD45RA+ positively selected. This TCR derives from a man aged 18 to 35 in good health. The chain's CDR3 is CATSRDNQKNSNQPQHF. CDR3 DNA: TGTGCCACCAGCAGAGATAATCAGAAGAATAGCAATCAGCCCCAGCATTTT.